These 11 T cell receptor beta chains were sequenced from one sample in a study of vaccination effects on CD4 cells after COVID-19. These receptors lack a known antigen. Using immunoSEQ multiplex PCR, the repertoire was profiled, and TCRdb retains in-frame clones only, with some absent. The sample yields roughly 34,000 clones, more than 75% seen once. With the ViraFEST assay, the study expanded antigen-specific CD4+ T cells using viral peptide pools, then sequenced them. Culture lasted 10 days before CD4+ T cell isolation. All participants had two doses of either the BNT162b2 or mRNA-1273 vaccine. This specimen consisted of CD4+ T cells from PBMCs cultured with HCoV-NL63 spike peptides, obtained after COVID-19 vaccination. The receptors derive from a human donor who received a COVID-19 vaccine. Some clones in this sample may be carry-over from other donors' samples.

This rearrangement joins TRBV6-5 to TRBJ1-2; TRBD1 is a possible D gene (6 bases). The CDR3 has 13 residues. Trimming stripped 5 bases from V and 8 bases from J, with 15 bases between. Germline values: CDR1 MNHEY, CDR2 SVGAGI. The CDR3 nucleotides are TGTGCCAGCAGTCCAAAAAAGGGGGGGGGCTACACCTTC. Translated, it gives CASSPKKGGGYTF.

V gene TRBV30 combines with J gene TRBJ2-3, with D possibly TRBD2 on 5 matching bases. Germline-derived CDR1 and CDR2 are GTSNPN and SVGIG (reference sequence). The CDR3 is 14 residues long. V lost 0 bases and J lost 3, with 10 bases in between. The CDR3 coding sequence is TGTGCCTGGAGTGTGGCAGGAGGAACAGATACGCAGTATTTT. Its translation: CAWSVAGGTDTQYF.

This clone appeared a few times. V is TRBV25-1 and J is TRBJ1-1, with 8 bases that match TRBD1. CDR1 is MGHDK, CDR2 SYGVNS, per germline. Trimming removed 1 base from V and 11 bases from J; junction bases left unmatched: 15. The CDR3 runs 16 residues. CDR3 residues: CASSEWDSTGARNAFF. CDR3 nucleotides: TGTGCCAGCAGTGAATGGGATTCGACAGGGGCTAGAAACGCTTTCTTT.

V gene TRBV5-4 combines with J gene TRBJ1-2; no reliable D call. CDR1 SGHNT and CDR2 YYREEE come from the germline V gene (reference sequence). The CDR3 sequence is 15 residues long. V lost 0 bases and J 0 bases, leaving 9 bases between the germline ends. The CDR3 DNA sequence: TGTGCCAGCAGCTTGGCGGGCAGATCTAACTATGGCTACACCTTC. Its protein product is CASSLAGRSNYGYTF.

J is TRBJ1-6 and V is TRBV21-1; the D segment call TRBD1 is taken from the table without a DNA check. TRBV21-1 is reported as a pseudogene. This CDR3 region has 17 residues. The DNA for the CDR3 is TGTGCCAGCAGCAAAGTTAACGGACAGGGGCTGTGTTCACCCCTCCACTTT. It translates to CASSKVNGQGLCSPLHF.

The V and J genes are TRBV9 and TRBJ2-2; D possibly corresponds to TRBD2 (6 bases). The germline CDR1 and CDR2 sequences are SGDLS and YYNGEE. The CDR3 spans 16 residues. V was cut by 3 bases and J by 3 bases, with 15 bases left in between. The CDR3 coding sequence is TGTGCCAGCAGCGGCACCGGGACTGTCGACACCGGGGAGCTGTTTTTT. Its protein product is CASSGTGTVDTGELFF.

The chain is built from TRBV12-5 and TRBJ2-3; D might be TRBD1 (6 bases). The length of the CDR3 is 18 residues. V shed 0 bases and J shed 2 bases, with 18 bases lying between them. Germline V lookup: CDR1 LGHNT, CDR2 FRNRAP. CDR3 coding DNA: TGTGCTAGTGGTTTGGTACTCGACGGACAGATTACCACAGATACGCAGTATTTT. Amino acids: CASGLVLDGQITTDTQYF.

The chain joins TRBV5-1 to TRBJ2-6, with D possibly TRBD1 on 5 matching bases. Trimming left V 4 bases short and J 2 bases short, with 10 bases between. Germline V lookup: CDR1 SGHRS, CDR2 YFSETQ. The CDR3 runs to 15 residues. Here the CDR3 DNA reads TGCGCCAGCAGCACACAGGTCCCTGGGGCCAACGTCCTGACTTTC. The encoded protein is CASSTQVPGANVLTF.

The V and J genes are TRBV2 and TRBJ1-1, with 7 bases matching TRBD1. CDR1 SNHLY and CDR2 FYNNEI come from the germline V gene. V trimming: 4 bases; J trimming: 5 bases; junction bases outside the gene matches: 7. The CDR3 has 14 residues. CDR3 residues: CASSGTGVGTEAFF. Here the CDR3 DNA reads TGTGCCAGCAGTGGGACAGGTGTTGGGACTGAAGCTTTCTTT.

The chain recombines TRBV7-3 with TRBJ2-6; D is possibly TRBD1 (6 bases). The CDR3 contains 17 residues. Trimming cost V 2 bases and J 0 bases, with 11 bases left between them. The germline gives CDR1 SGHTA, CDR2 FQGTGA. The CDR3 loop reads CASSLHREVSGANVLTF. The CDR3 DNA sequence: TGTGCCAGCAGCTTACACAGGGAAGTCTCTGGGGCCAACGTCCTGACTTTC.

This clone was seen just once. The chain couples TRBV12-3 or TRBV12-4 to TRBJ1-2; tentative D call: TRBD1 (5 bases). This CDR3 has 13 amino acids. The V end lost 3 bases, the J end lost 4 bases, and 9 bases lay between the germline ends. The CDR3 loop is CASSFDRSYGYTF. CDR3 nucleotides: TGTGCCAGCAGTTTTGACAGATCCTATGGCTACACCTTC.